This T cell receptor beta chain was documented in a study of CD4 T cells in relation to SARS-CoV-2 and coronaviruses. General observations from the study: This crossreactivity analysis covered spike protein alone, no other viral proteins.

Germline V gene lookup returns CDR1 GTSNPN and CDR2 SVGIG (reference sequence). CDR3 length: 11 residues. The V and J ends lost 1 base and 11 bases respectively, with 11 bases between them. Of note for this clone: The antigen is not known.

The table came from immunoSEQ multiplex PCR; TCRdb's copy has only in-frame clones and leaves some out. This sample has about 16,000 clones, with about 84% found just once. CD4+ T cells from unexposed donors were obtained before the COVID-19 pandemic (2011-2018). The cells were cultured for 9 to 11 days before CD4+ T cells were isolated. As cell numbers allowed, unexposed-donor CD4+ T cells faced SARS-CoV-2 S/N and four cold-coronavirus spikes. The TCR originated in a human donor in good health. The chain uses TRBV30 and TRBJ1-1; D remains unclear. Input material: CD4+ T cells from PBMCs, cultured in vitro. CDR3 protein: CAWSGPSAAFF. The CDR3 coding sequence is TGTGCCTGGAGTGGCCCTTCCGCGGCTTTCTTT.